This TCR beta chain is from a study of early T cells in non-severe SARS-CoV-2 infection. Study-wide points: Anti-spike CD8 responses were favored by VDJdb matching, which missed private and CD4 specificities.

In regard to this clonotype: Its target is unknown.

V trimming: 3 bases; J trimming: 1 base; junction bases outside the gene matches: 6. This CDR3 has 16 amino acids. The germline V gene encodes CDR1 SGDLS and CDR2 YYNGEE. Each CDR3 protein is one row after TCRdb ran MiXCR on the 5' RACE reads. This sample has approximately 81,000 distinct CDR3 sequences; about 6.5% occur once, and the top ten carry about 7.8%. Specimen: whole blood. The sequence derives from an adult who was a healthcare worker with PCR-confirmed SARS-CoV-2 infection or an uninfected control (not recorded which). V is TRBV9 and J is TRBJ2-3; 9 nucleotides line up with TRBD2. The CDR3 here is CASSAAGLAGTDTQYF. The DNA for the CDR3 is TGTGCCAGCAGCGCCGCGGGACTAGCCGGCACAGATACGCAGTATTTT.